This is a list of T cell receptor beta chains from one sample in a study of blood T cell repertoires in COVID-19. Profiling relied on immunoSEQ multiplex PCR, and the TCRdb table lists in-frame clones only, not all of them. The sample consists of over 200,000 clones, 85% to 90% of them appearing once. Sequenced material: peripheral blood. The receptors derive from a man aged 30 to 45 with COVID-19, enrolled during active disease. Both conserved end residues are part of each CDR3. Each record gives: clone size, J gene, V gene, D gene, CDR3 DNA, CDR3 protein. D genes are given only for firm matches. Not all rows give a size; the values are once, few, many and, for expanded clones, a class.

size: NA; J: TRBJ1-6; V: TRBV19; D: TRBD1; DNA: TGTGCCAGTAGTATAGTTGGGACAGGCCCCTATAATTCACCCCTCCACTTT; CDR3: CASSIVGTGPYNSPLHF
size: NA; J: TRBJ1-2; V: TRBV7-3; D: NA; DNA: TGTGCCAGCAGCTCCCGGGGGGGTTATGGCTACACCTTC; CDR3: CASSSRGGYGYTF
size: NA; J: TRBJ2-3; V: TRBV11-2; D: TRBD2; DNA: TGTGCCAGCAGCTTCCGCAGCGGGGGGGCCAATAGTCGAGATACGCAGTATTTT; CDR3: CASSFRSGGANSRDTQYF
size: NA; J: TRBJ1-2; V: TRBV19; D: NA; DNA: TGTGCCAGTAGTATACAGGGGAGTGCCTATGGCTACACCTTC; CDR3: CASSIQGSAYGYTF
size: NA; J: TRBJ2-3; V: TRBV29-1; D: NA; DNA: TGCAGCGTTGGCGGAACTAGCACAGATACGCAGTATTTT; CDR3: CSVGGTSTDTQYF
size: NA; J: TRBJ1-2; V: TRBV19; D: NA; DNA: TGTGCCAGTAGTCCTGGGGAGGGCAGAGCCTATGGCTACACCTTC; CDR3: CASSPGEGRAYGYTF
size: NA; J: TRBJ2-7; V: TRBV7-2; D: NA; DNA: TGTGCCAGCAGCACACAGGGACCGTCCTACGAGCAGTACTTC; CDR3: CASSTQGPSYEQYF
size: NA; J: TRBJ1-2; V: TRBV11-2; D: NA; DNA: TGTGCCAGCAGCTCGACCGGGCTCCGGGGTGTGGGCTACACCTTC; CDR3: CASSSTGLRGVGYTF
size: NA; J: TRBJ1-2; V: TRBV11-1; D: TRBD1; DNA: TGTGCCAGCAGCCCGGACAGGGCACTTGTTGGCTACACCTTC; CDR3: CASSPDRALVGYTF
size: NA; J: TRBJ1-3; V: TRBV18; D: NA; DNA: TGTGCCAGCTCATCCCACATCGACTCTGGAAACACCATATATTTT; CDR3: CASSSHIDSGNTIYF
size: NA; J: TRBJ1-2; V: TRBV6-5; D: TRBD1; DNA: TGTGCCAGCAGACCTCGACAGGGCTATGGCTACACCTTC; CDR3: CASRPRQGYGYTF
size: NA; J: TRBJ1-6; V: TRBV6-5; D: NA; DNA: TGTGCCAGCTCCGCATTGAGCTCCTATAATTCACCCCTCCACTTT; CDR3: CASSALSSYNSPLHF
size: NA; J: TRBJ2-3; V: TRBV11-2; D: NA; DNA: TGTGCCAGCAGCTTAGATACGCGGGCCAAAAGCACAGATACGCAGTATTTT; CDR3: CASSLDTRAKSTDTQYF
size: NA; J: TRBJ2-7; V: TRBV28; D: NA; DNA: TGTGCCAGCAGTTTTCAGGGCGGCCGCTCCTACGAGCAGTACTTC; CDR3: CASSFQGGRSYEQYF
size: NA; J: TRBJ2-7; V: TRBV6-2/TRBV6-3; D: TRBD2; DNA: TGTGCCAGCAGTTGGGGGGGTGCGATGGGGAGGTCCTACGAGCAGTACTTC; CDR3: CASSWGGAMGRSYEQYF
size: NA; J: TRBJ1-2; V: TRBV19; D: TRBD1; DNA: TGTGCCAGTAGCAAGCTATACCTGTCCGGGACAGGGGAACATGGATACTATGGCTACACCTTC; CDR3: CASSKLYLSGTGEHGYYGYTF
size: NA; J: TRBJ1-2; V: TRBV7-9; D: TRBD1; DNA: TGTGCCAGCAGCTTTGGGACAGGGGGCAACTATGGCTACACCTTC; CDR3: CASSFGTGGNYGYTF
size: NA; J: TRBJ1-1; V: TRBV7-7; D: NA; DNA: TGTGCCAGCAGCGTAGTCGCACAACCGAACACTGAAGCTTTCTTT; CDR3: CASSVVAQPNTEAFF
size: NA; J: TRBJ2-2; V: TRBV2; D: TRBD1; DNA: TGTGCCAGCAGTGGACAGGGGGTAGTGAACACCGGGGAGCTGTTTTTT; CDR3: CASSGQGVVNTGELFF
size: NA; J: TRBJ1-1; V: TRBV7-2; D: TRBD1; DNA: TGTGCCAGCAGCTACGCTCCCGGGACAGCTAGAACTGAAGCTTTCTTT; CDR3: CASSYAPGTARTEAFF
size: NA; J: TRBJ1-5; V: TRBV12-3/TRBV12-4; D: NA; DNA: TGTGCCAGCAGTTCCTTTATCCAGCCCCAGCATTTT; CDR3: CASSSFIQPQHF
size: NA; J: TRBJ2-1; V: TRBV19; D: NA; DNA: TGTGCCAGTAGTAAAGGGGGGGTAAACAATGAGCAGTTCTTC; CDR3: CASSKGGVNNEQFF
size: NA; J: TRBJ1-4; V: TRBV2; D: NA; DNA: TGTGCCAGCAGTGAAGGAGGGACTGCTAATGAAAAACTGTTTTTT; CDR3: CASSEGGTANEKLFF
size: NA; J: TRBJ2-1; V: TRBV10-3; D: NA; DNA: TGTGCCATCAGTGAGTCTGGTGGTGGGCAGGGGCCGAGCTCCTACAATGAGCAGTTCTTC; CDR3: CAISESGGGQGPSSYNEQFF
size: NA; J: TRBJ2-7; V: TRBV27; D: TRBD1; DNA: TGTGCCAGCACCCCTACCCGGGACAGGGGTTGGGAGCAGTACTTC; CDR3: CASTPTRDRGWEQYF
size: NA; J: TRBJ1-2; V: TRBV19; D: TRBD1; DNA: TGTGCCAGTACCCCGGACAGGGATCTGGTCGTTGGCTACACCTTC; CDR3: CASTPDRDLVVGYTF
size: NA; J: TRBJ2-7; V: TRBV27; D: TRBD1; DNA: TGTGCCAGCAGTTTTCGGGACAGGGGCTTCTACGAGCAGTACTTC; CDR3: CASSFRDRGFYEQYF
size: NA; J: TRBJ2-3; V: TRBV7-2; D: NA; DNA: TGTGCCAGCAGCTCCGCTCCCGGGACATACACAGATACGCAGTATTTT; CDR3: CASSSAPGTYTDTQYF
size: NA; J: TRBJ1-1; V: TRBV7-9; D: NA; DNA: TGTGCCAGCAGCTTAGTTCGGGCAGGGGATAGGAACACTGAAGCTTTCTTT; CDR3: CASSLVRAGDRNTEAFF
size: few; J: TRBJ1-2; V: TRBV11-2; D: NA; DNA: TGTGCCAGCAGCTCTAAGGAGACCCCCTCTATTAGCTACACCTTC; CDR3: CASSSKETPSISYTF
size: few; J: TRBJ1-5; V: TRBV7-3; D: TRBD1; DNA: TGTGCCAGCAGCTTGACAGGGGCGGGTCAGCCCCAGCATTTT; CDR3: CASSLTGAGQPQHF
size: few; J: TRBJ1-1; V: TRBV4-3; D: NA; DNA: TGCGCCAGCAGCCAAGGAGGGTTCACTGAAGCTTTCTTT; CDR3: CASSQGGFTEAFF
size: NA; J: TRBJ1-2; V: TRBV25-1; D: TRBD1; DNA: TGTGCCAGCAGTGAAGGGACAGGCTTCGACTATGGCTACACCTTC; CDR3: CASSEGTGFDYGYTF
size: NA; J: TRBJ1-5; V: TRBV2; D: TRBD1; DNA: TGTGCCAGCACGAAGTCAGGGACAGCAAATCAGCCCCAGCATTTT; CDR3: CASTKSGTANQPQHF
size: NA; J: TRBJ2-7; V: TRBV21-1; D: NA; DNA: TGTGCCAGCAGTACGGGACAGGAAACCTACGAGCAGTACTTC; CDR3: CASSTGQETYEQYF
size: NA; J: TRBJ1-1; V: TRBV2; D: NA; DNA: TGTGCCAGCAGCTCCGGGACATTATCACCGGGTGAAGCTTTCTTT; CDR3: CASSSGTLSPGEAFF
size: NA; J: TRBJ1-5; V: TRBV19; D: NA; DNA: TGTGCCAGTAGTATAGTGGGGGGGATTAGCGATCAGCCCCAGCATTTT; CDR3: CASSIVGGISDQPQHF
size: NA; J: TRBJ1-1; V: TRBV12-3/TRBV12-4; D: NA; DNA: TGTGCCAGCAGTTTAGCGCATCCCAGGGGAGCTTTCTTT; CDR3: CASSLAHPRGAFF
size: NA; J: TRBJ2-1; V: TRBV9; D: TRBD2; DNA: TGTGCCAGCAGCGTCCAGACTAGCGGGAGCCTTATATACAATGAGCAGTTCTTC; CDR3: CASSVQTSGSLIYNEQFF
size: NA; J: TRBJ2-1; V: TRBV18; D: NA; DNA: TGTGCCAGCTCACCGCCGGGGGGACAGGTTTCCTACAATGAGCAGTTCTTC; CDR3: CASSPPGGQVSYNEQFF
size: NA; J: TRBJ2-1; V: TRBV5-4; D: TRBD1; DNA: TGTGCCAGCAGCTCAGGGGGTCCGTCCTACAATGAGCAGTTCTTC; CDR3: CASSSGGPSYNEQFF
size: NA; J: TRBJ1-1; V: TRBV24-1; D: NA; DNA: TGTGCCACCAGTGATTTAAGGGATCATCCGGGACCCGGGGGAACTGAAGCTTTCTTT; CDR3: CATSDLRDHPGPGGTEAFF
size: few; J: TRBJ2-7; V: TRBV14; D: NA; DNA: TGTGCCAGCAGCTACCGACGACAGGGAGGCTACGAGCAGTACTTC; CDR3: CASSYRRQGGYEQYF
size: many; J: TRBJ2-1; V: TRBV5-4; D: NA; DNA: TGTGCCAGCAGCGGGGGCGGGGGCCACAGTCGGGGTGAGCAGTTCTTC; CDR3: CASSGGGGHSRGEQFF
size: NA; J: TRBJ2-7; V: TRBV7-9; D: NA; DNA: TGTGCCAGCAGCTTACCACTAAAAGGCTACGAGCAGTACTTC; CDR3: CASSLPLKGYEQYF
size: NA; J: TRBJ1-2; V: TRBV7-2; D: TRBD1; DNA: TGTGCCAGCAGCCGTGCCGGGACAGCTACGGACTATGGCTACACCTTC; CDR3: CASSRAGTATDYGYTF
size: NA; J: TRBJ1-2; V: TRBV29-1; D: TRBD1; DNA: TGCAGCGTTTCCGGACAGGGGAACTATGGCTACACCTTC; CDR3: CSVSGQGNYGYTF
size: NA; J: TRBJ1-1; V: TRBV11-3; D: TRBD1; DNA: TGTGCCAGCAGCTCGACAGGGATGGCTTTCTTT; CDR3: CASSSTGMAFF
size: NA; J: TRBJ1-1; V: TRBV5-1; D: NA; DNA: TGCGCCAGCAGAGTAGGAGTTGCGAACACTGAAGCTTTCTTT; CDR3: CASRVGVANTEAFF
size: NA; J: TRBJ1-3; V: TRBV18; D: NA; DNA: TGTGCCAGCTCACCAGGGGGCGGACTGCATGGAAACACCATATATTTT; CDR3: CASSPGGGLHGNTIYF
size: NA; J: TRBJ1-3; V: TRBV18; D: TRBD1; DNA: TGTGCCAGCTCATCGCCGGGACAGGGCTTTTCCTACTCTGGAAACACCATATATTTT; CDR3: CASSSPGQGFSYSGNTIYF
size: NA; J: TRBJ2-7; V: TRBV27; D: NA; DNA: TGTGCCAGCAGTCCCGAGACAGGTAGGAGCTCCTACGAGCAGTACTTC; CDR3: CASSPETGRSSYEQYF
size: NA; J: TRBJ1-5; V: TRBV2; D: TRBD1; DNA: TGTGCCAGCACCCGGACAGGGGGCTTCAATCAGCCCCAGCATTTT; CDR3: CASTRTGGFNQPQHF
size: NA; J: TRBJ2-7; V: TRBV29-1; D: NA; DNA: TGCAGCGCCCGTCAAACAGGGTTCGAGCAGTACTTC; CDR3: CSARQTGFEQYF